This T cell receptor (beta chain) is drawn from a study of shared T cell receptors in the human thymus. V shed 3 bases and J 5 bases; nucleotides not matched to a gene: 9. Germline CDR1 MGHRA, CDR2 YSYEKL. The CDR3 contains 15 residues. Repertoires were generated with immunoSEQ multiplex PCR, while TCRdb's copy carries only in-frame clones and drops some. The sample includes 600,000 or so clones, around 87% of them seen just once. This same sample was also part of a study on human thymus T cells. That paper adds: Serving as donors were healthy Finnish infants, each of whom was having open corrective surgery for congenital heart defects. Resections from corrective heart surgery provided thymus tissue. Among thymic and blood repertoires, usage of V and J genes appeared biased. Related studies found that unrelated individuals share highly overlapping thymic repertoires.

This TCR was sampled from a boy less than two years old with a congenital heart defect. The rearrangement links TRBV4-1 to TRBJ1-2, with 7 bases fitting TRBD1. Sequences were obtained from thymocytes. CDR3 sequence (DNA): TGCGCCAGCAGCCAGGGCGACAGGGAAAGATATGGCTACACCTTC. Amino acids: CASSQGDRERYGYTF.